Listed below are T cell receptor beta chains from one sample, sequenced in a study of blood T cell repertoires in COVID-19. Measured with immunoSEQ multiplex PCR; TCRdb has only the in-frame clones, and not every one. The table has about 150,000 clones, roughly four fifths seen once. Specimen: peripheral blood. These receptor sequences come from a woman older than 75 with acute or convalescent COVID-19. Both conserved end residues are part of each CDR3. The order of the fields is V gene, J gene, D gene, CDR3 protein. The D gene is left open where the match is weak.

v_gene: TRBV19; j_gene: TRBJ1-1; d_gene: .; CDR3aa: CASTDGRGYTEAFF
v_gene: TRBV6-5; j_gene: TRBJ1-5; d_gene: .; CDR3aa: CASSSGQGAYQPQHF
v_gene: TRBV2; j_gene: TRBJ1-5; d_gene: TRBD1; CDR3aa: CASSPRPDRAYSNQPQHF
v_gene: TRBV7-8; j_gene: TRBJ2-1; d_gene: TRBD1; CDR3aa: CASSFRQGWYNEQFF
v_gene: TRBV9; j_gene: TRBJ1-3; d_gene: .; CDR3aa: CASSVEGIAGNTIYF
v_gene: TRBV30; j_gene: TRBJ1-1; d_gene: .; CDR3aa: CAWSERRGAEAFF
v_gene: TRBV4-2; j_gene: TRBJ2-2; d_gene: .; CDR3aa: CASGSNGRGTGELFF
v_gene: TRBV10-3; j_gene: TRBJ2-3; d_gene: .; CDR3aa: CAITSGNTDTQYF
v_gene: TRBV6-1; j_gene: TRBJ2-7; d_gene: .; CDR3aa: CASSEDYGGLQGNLYEQYF
v_gene: TRBV5-1; j_gene: TRBJ2-2; d_gene: .; CDR3aa: CASSEDRSGAFAGELFF
v_gene: TRBV5-6; j_gene: TRBJ2-7; d_gene: .; CDR3aa: CASSPAWGRSEQYF
v_gene: TRBV5-1; j_gene: TRBJ1-2; d_gene: .; CDR3aa: CASSLFEGSYGYTF
v_gene: TRBV15; j_gene: TRBJ1-2; d_gene: .; CDR3aa: CATSRDSARGDGYTF
v_gene: TRBV12-5; j_gene: TRBJ2-3; d_gene: .; CDR3aa: CASGLIEDTQYF
v_gene: TRBV19; j_gene: TRBJ1-4; d_gene: TRBD1; CDR3aa: CASSGTGAEKLFF
v_gene: TRBV5-1; j_gene: TRBJ2-1; d_gene: TRBD2; CDR3aa: CASSSGLAPGDNEQFF
v_gene: TRBV7-3; j_gene: TRBJ2-3; d_gene: .; CDR3aa: CASSSGGFGGDTQYF
v_gene: TRBV21-1; j_gene: TRBJ1-5; d_gene: .; CDR3aa: CASSSRNRVRGNQPQHF
v_gene: TRBV14; j_gene: TRBJ1-1; d_gene: .; CDR3aa: CASSPGGWGNTEAFF
v_gene: TRBV7-2; j_gene: TRBJ1-1; d_gene: .; CDR3aa: CASSLFRANTEAFF
v_gene: TRBV30; j_gene: TRBJ1-1; d_gene: .; CDR3aa: CAWGQGVGTEAFF
v_gene: TRBV6-2/TRBV6-3; j_gene: TRBJ2-1; d_gene: TRBD2; CDR3aa: CASSSYPTSKPGVDEQFF
v_gene: TRBV7-6; j_gene: TRBJ2-3; d_gene: TRBD2; CDR3aa: CASSLGLAGTADTQYF
v_gene: TRBV6-5; j_gene: TRBJ1-1; d_gene: TRBD1; CDR3aa: CASSSSVGTASEAFF
v_gene: TRBV5-8; j_gene: TRBJ1-1; d_gene: .; CDR3aa: CASMEFMNTEAFF
v_gene: TRBV6-5; j_gene: TRBJ1-5; d_gene: TRBD1; CDR3aa: CASSLDRNNQPQHF
v_gene: TRBV15; j_gene: TRBJ1-1; d_gene: TRBD1; CDR3aa: CATSRDRGHAFF
v_gene: TRBV19; j_gene: TRBJ1-1; d_gene: .; CDR3aa: CASTEGRTEAFF
v_gene: TRBV18; j_gene: TRBJ2-7; d_gene: TRBD1; CDR3aa: CASSPMGTGMNEQYF
v_gene: TRBV11-2; j_gene: TRBJ2-3; d_gene: .; CDR3aa: CASSTGLDTDTQYF
v_gene: TRBV12-3/TRBV12-4; j_gene: TRBJ1-2; d_gene: .; CDR3aa: CASRSSGYGYTF
v_gene: TRBV21-1; j_gene: TRBJ2-7; d_gene: .; CDR3aa: CASSTGMAQGEGEQYF
v_gene: TRBV10-3; j_gene: TRBJ1-4; d_gene: TRBD1; CDR3aa: CAISRETGSEKLFF
v_gene: TRBV19; j_gene: TRBJ1-2; d_gene: TRBD1; CDR3aa: CASSIQGQGTYGYTF
v_gene: TRBV4-3; j_gene: TRBJ1-2; d_gene: TRBD1; CDR3aa: CASSQWDRRDGYTF
v_gene: TRBV12-3/TRBV12-4; j_gene: TRBJ1-3; d_gene: .; CDR3aa: CASSPGGNTIYF
v_gene: TRBV9; j_gene: TRBJ1-1; d_gene: .; CDR3aa: CASSAGQNTEAFF
v_gene: TRBV7-2; j_gene: TRBJ1-4; d_gene: .; CDR3aa: CASSSVVTTNEKLFF
v_gene: TRBV9; j_gene: TRBJ2-5; d_gene: TRBD1; CDR3aa: CASSVALGTGWETETQYF
v_gene: TRBV6-5; j_gene: TRBJ2-1; d_gene: TRBD2; CDR3aa: CASSYGGGALGEQFF
v_gene: TRBV6-5; j_gene: TRBJ2-2; d_gene: .; CDR3aa: CASRAGRANTGELFF
v_gene: TRBV18; j_gene: TRBJ1-6; d_gene: .; CDR3aa: CASSPVGGGAGSPLHF
v_gene: TRBV7-3; j_gene: TRBJ1-1; d_gene: .; CDR3aa: CASSFGEYTEAFF
v_gene: TRBV5-1; j_gene: TRBJ2-2; d_gene: TRBD2; CDR3aa: CASSSYLAVNTGELFF
v_gene: TRBV18; j_gene: TRBJ1-6; d_gene: .; CDR3aa: CASSPPNLSSYNSPLHF
v_gene: TRBV14; j_gene: TRBJ1-1; d_gene: .; CDR3aa: CTSSPDLNTEAFF
v_gene: TRBV11-2; j_gene: TRBJ1-1; d_gene: .; CDR3aa: CASSLVGSGDTEAFF
v_gene: TRBV6-1; j_gene: TRBJ1-5; d_gene: .; CDR3aa: CASSEMEGNQPQHF
v_gene: TRBV2; j_gene: TRBJ2-7; d_gene: .; CDR3aa: CASSDGRTVYEQYF
v_gene: TRBV19; j_gene: TRBJ1-1; d_gene: .; CDR3aa: CASWEGGGTEAFF
v_gene: TRBV10-2; j_gene: TRBJ1-2; d_gene: TRBD1; CDR3aa: CASSDLTAGTGRHFGYGYTF
v_gene: TRBV27; j_gene: TRBJ2-6; d_gene: .; CDR3aa: CASSLDRRGTGANVLTF
v_gene: TRBV7-9; j_gene: TRBJ1-5; d_gene: TRBD1; CDR3aa: CASSLGGQNNQPQHF
v_gene: TRBV7-2; j_gene: TRBJ2-1; d_gene: .; CDR3aa: CASSRRAGSYNEQFF
v_gene: TRBV3-1/TRBV3-2; j_gene: TRBJ1-1; d_gene: TRBD1; CDR3aa: CASSHRGRNTEAFF